Listed here is a single T cell receptor beta chain. The data belong to a study of blood T cell repertoires in COVID-19. Turning to the study itself: The origin of the acute and convalescent COVID-19 samples was the United States, Italy and Spain. Sources were T cells, B-cell-depleted T cells, or PBMCs; the material itself was cDNA or gDNA.

Trimming removed 0 bases at V and 0 bases at J, with 7 bases between. Germline assignment: CDR1 SGHRS and CDR2 YFSETQ. The CDR3 runs to 14 residues. Authors' data handling: From reference gene primer amplification, estimates of nucleated cell counts were derived. The method was immunoSEQ multiplex PCR; TCRdb's version includes in-frame clones alone and lacks a portion of them. The DNA was the basis for D and trimming; V, J and clone size are from that table. The sample has 40,000 to 45,000 clones, over 70% seen once. V is TRBV5-1 and J is TRBJ2-7; D is unclear. This TCR derives from a woman of 80 years or more with acute or convalescent COVID-19. The source material was peripheral blood. In DNA, the CDR3 is TGCGCCAGCAGCTTGGGACACAACTCCTACGAGCAGTACTTC. Translating gives CASSLGHNSYEQYF.